This T cell receptor (beta chain) was recovered during a study of blood T cell repertoires in COVID-19. Original data processing: Amplification with reference gene primers provided the estimates of nucleated cell counts. The method was immunoSEQ multiplex PCR; TCRdb's version includes in-frame clones alone and lacks a portion of them. The DNA was the basis for D and trimming; V, J and clone size are from that table. Here the sample spans fewer than 30,000 clones, approximately 70% being singletons. This CDR3 has 16 residues. Germline V gene lookup returns CDR1 LNHDA and CDR2 SQIVND (reference sequence). With V trimmed by 5 bases and J by 7 bases, 17 bases remained unmatched.

The receptor was isolated from a man aged 55 to 70 with active or convalescent COVID-19. The sequencing input was peripheral blood. The V call is TRBV19, the J call TRBJ2-7; 7 bases line up with TRBD1. The CDR3 protein is CASSLTSTGTPWEQYF. The CDR3 bases are TGTGCCAGTAGTTTAACCTCGACAGGGACACCCTGGGAGCAGTACTTC.